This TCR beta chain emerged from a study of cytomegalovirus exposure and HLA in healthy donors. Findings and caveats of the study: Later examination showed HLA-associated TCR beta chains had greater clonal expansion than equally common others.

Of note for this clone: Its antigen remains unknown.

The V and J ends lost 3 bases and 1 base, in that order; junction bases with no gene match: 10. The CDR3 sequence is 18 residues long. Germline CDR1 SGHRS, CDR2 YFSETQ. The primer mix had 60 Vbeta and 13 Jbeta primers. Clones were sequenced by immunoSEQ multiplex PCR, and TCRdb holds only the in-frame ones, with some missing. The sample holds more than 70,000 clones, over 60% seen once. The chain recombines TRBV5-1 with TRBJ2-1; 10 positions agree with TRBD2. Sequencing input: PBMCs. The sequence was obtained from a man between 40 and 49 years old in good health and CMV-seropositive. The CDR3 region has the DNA TGCGCCAGCAGCTCCGGACTAGCGGAAAGGGGGTCCTACAATGAGCAGTTCTTC. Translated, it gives CASSSGLAERGSYNEQFF.